The 17 T cell receptor beta chains presented below share a single source sample, sequenced in a study of blood T cell repertoires in COVID-19 (dated by TCRdb to about 2020). Library preparation was by the immunoSEQ multiplex PCR assay. TCRdb carries this immuneACCESS record with in-frame sequences only. Its versions omit some clonotypes, under half of them owing to an unresolved V gene in the studies checked, with the rest unexplained. Within this sample are over 25,000 clones, with roughly 88% of them counted one time only. The ten largest clones represent around 15% of the sample. Sequenced sample: peripheral blood. The receptors were sampled from a man between 65 and 85 years old with acute or convalescent COVID-19.

The chain recombines TRBV5-1 with TRBJ2-1, with 11 positions matching TRBD1. This CDR3 has 15 amino acids. Germline CDR1 reads SGHRS; CDR2 reads YFSETQ. J gave up 2 bases and V 4 bases, and 2 bases lay outside the gene matches. CDR3 residues: CASSQGQGAYNEQFF. DNA for the CDR3: TGCGCCAGCAGCCAGGGACAGGGGGCCTACAATGAGCAGTTCTTC. The entire variable domain, with the rest obtained from reference TRBV5-1 and TRBJ2-1, is as follows: KAGVTQTPRYLIKTRGQQVTLSCSPISGHRSVSWYQQTPGQGLQFLFEYFSETQRNKGNFPGRFSGRQFSNSRSEMNVSTLELGDSALYLCASSQGQGAYNEQFFGPGTRLTVL.

The chain has TRBV10-2 and TRBJ1-5, with a possible D match to TRBD1 (5 bases). The CDR3 is made up of 13 amino acids. Germline V CDR1 and CDR2: WSHSY, SAAADI. V dropped 5 bases and J dropped 2 bases, with 7 bases sitting between them. CDR3 sequence (DNA): TGCGCCAGCAGTCTACAGGGCAATCAGCCCCAGCATTTT. The encoded protein is CASSLQGNQPQHF.

This chain connects TRBV3-1 (or the pseudogene TRBV3-2) to TRBJ2-7; 7 positions match TRBD1. In germline, CDR1 is LGHDT, CDR2 YNNKEL (reference sequence). V shed 4 bases, J shed 6 bases, and the junction held 6 bases outside the gene matches. This CDR3 is built from 13 residues. In DNA, the CDR3 is TGTGCCAGCAGCCCGACAGGGTTCGTCGAGCAGTACTTC. Its translation: CASSPTGFVEQYF.

CDR3 bases: TGTGCCAGCAGCCGTGCAGAGGGCAATGAGCAGTTCTTC. It encodes CASSRAEGNEQFF. The gene calls are TRBV9 and TRBJ2-1; a weak D match, TRBD2 (5 bases). CDR3 length: 13 amino acids. V lost 4 bases and J lost 6, with 11 bases in between. Germline V gene data show CDR1 as SGDLS and CDR2 as YYNGEE.

The chain employs TRBV24-1 and TRBJ2-1, with D possibly being TRBD2 (5 bases). The CDR3 length is 15 residues. V lost 8 bases to trimming and J lost 4 bases, with 17 bases between them. Germline CDR1 is KGHDR and CDR2 is SFDVKD. The CDR3 sequence is CATKAADSLYNEQFF. In DNA, the CDR3 is TGTGCCACCAAGGCAGCGGATTCTCTATACAATGAGCAGTTCTTC.

The genes are TRBV27 and TRBJ2-2; D is undetermined. With 2 bases removed from V and 3 bases from J, the gap between germline ends came to 7 bases. The germline V gene encodes CDR1 MNHEY and CDR2 SMNVEV (reference sequence). The CDR3 totals 14 residues. The CDR3 is CASSLVADTGELFF. CDR3 nucleotide sequence: TGTGCCAGCAGTTTAGTGGCGGACACCGGGGAGCTGTTTTTT.

This sequence joins TRBV28 and TRBJ2-7; no reliable D call. CDR1 and CDR2 (germline): MDHEN, SYDVKM. The V end was cut by 5 bases, the J end by 2 bases, with 13 bases between. This CDR3 contains 14 residues. CDR3 nucleotide sequence: TGTGCCAGCAGTCATACGGGTGTCGCCTACGAGCAGTACTTC. Translated, it gives CASSHTGVAYEQYF.

This chain links TRBV9 with TRBJ1-1; perhaps TRBD1 as D (5 bases). CDR3 length equals 15 residues. Germline V gene sequence: CDR1 SGDLS, CDR2 YYNGEE. V dropped 0 bases and J dropped 4 bases, with 13 bases sitting between them. The CDR3: CASSVDPGMGTEAFF. The CDR3 nucleotides read TGTGCCAGCAGCGTAGATCCAGGGATGGGCACTGAAGCTTTCTTT.

This rearrangement joins TRBV5-6 to TRBJ2-7, with 11 bases that match TRBD1. This CDR3 comprises 15 residues. The trim removed 4 bases at V and 1 base at J, leaving 4 bases unmatched. Germline CDR1 reads SGHDT; CDR2 reads YYEEEE. For the CDR3, the DNA is TGTGCCAGCAGCCCAGGACAGGGGGCTTCCTACGAGCAGTACTTC. It translates to CASSPGQGASYEQYF.

The chain joins TRBV27 to TRBJ1-6; D is unresolved. Trimming removed 2 bases from V and 0 bases from J, with 8 bases in between. The CDR3 is 16 residues long. CDR1 and CDR2 (germline): MNHEY, SMNVEV (reference sequence). The CDR3 DNA follows: TGTGCCAGCAGTTTAGACATTTACTCCTATAATTCACCCCTCCACTTT. It specifies CASSLDIYSYNSPLHF.

The gene calls are TRBV10-1 and TRBJ1-2, with 8 bases fitting TRBD1. V shed 7 bases, J shed 0 bases, and the junction held 7 bases outside the gene matches. The CDR3 is 15 amino acids. Germline assignment: CDR1 WNHNN and CDR2 SYGVQD (reference sequence). CDR3 amino acids: CASKTGTGANYGYTF. The CDR3 bases are TGCGCCAGCAAGACCGGGACAGGCGCTAACTATGGCTACACCTTC.

V and J are TRBV28 and TRBJ1-1; 8 bases agree with TRBD1. CDR3 length: 14 residues. Germline CDR1 and CDR2: MDHEN and SYDVKM. Trimming removed 3 bases from V and 5 bases from J; junction bases left unmatched: 5. In DNA, the CDR3 is TGTGCCAGCAGTTTGTTCCAGGGGGCTACTGAAGCTTTCTTT. Its translation: CASSLFQGATEAFF.

This chain links TRBV5-1 with TRBJ1-1; a possible D gene is TRBD1 (6 bases). V was pared by 9 bases and J by 3 bases, with 18 bases between. The CDR3 spans 14 residues. The germline V gene encodes CDR1 SGHRS and CDR2 YFSETQ. CDR3 in DNA: TGCGCCACCACCGTCGGGTCAGGGGACACTGAAGCTTTCTTT. Amino acid sequence: CATTVGSGDTEAFF.

The chain carries TRBV7-2 and TRBJ2-2; D is possibly TRBD1 (6 bases). CDR3 length equals 15 residues. V shed 1 base and J shed 5 bases, with 11 bases lying between them. Germline V gene sequence: CDR1 SGHTA, CDR2 FQGNSA. In DNA, the CDR3 is TGTGCCAGCAGCTTAGTAGGCCAGGGGACCGGGGAGCTGTTTTTT. Residues: CASSLVGQGTGELFF.

This clone has only one observation. This rearrangement joins TRBV28 to TRBJ1-3; TRBD1 agrees at 11 bases. The germline V gene encodes CDR1 MDHEN and CDR2 SYDVKM. After removal of 6 bases from V and 11 bases from J, the junction contained 9 bases not matched to a gene. CDR3 size: 14 residues. The CDR3 region has the DNA TGTGCCAGCAGCCGGGACAGGGGGACCGCGGCCATATATTTT. Translation: CASSRDRGTAAIYF.

The genes are TRBV11-2 and TRBJ1-2; 7 bases fit TRBD1. This CDR3 is built from 12 residues. The V and J ends lost 4 bases and 8 bases, in that order; junction bases with no gene match: 4. Germline-derived CDR1 and CDR2 are SGHAT and FQNNGV. The CDR3 nucleotides read TGTGCCAGCAGCTCGACAGGGTTAGGCTACACCTTC. Translating gives CASSSTGLGYTF.

The chain is built from TRBV21-1 and TRBJ1-6; TRBD1, the D gene given by the table, was not confirmed from the DNA. TRBV21-1 is labeled a pseudogene. The CDR3 has 15 residues. CDR3 nucleotides: TGTGCCAGCAGCAGCCGACAGGGCCCCAATTCACCCCTCCACTTT. Translation gives CASSSRQGPNSPLHF.